A single sample is the source of the 25 T cell receptor beta chains below, sequenced in a study of response to subunit inactivated influenza vaccine. TCRdb reprocessed the RT-PCR reads with MiXCR, giving one entry per CDR3 protein. The sample contains fewer than 600,000 distinct CDR3 sequences, approximately 6.9% of which appear only once. The sample was PBMCs from blood, taken approximately 25 months after vaccination. The receptors derive from a man in his fifties or sixties who received an inactivated influenza vaccine.

This clonotype was observed at least ten times. The chain employs TRBV7-2 and TRBJ2-1; 10 nucleotides align to TRBD2. The CDR3 has 21 amino acids. CDR1 is SGHTA, CDR2 FQGNSA, per germline. The V segment lost 2 bases and the J segment 1 base; nucleotides outside the gene matches: 17. The CDR3 loop reads CASSLYGGAPAGGISYNEQFF. The CDR3 bases are TGTGCCAGCAGCTTATACGGGGGGGCTCCAGCGGGAGGGATATCCTACAATGAGCAGTTCTTC.

This clonotype has more than one count but fewer than ten. V gene TRBV5-1 combines with J gene TRBJ2-3; perhaps TRBD1 as D (5 bases). CDR1 is SGHRS, CDR2 YFSETQ, per germline. V was cut by 0 bases and J by 0 bases, with 11 bases left in between. The CDR3 totals 16 residues. CDR3 loop: CASSLVRTSSTDTQYF. In nucleotides, the CDR3 is TGCGCCAGCAGCTTGGTGAGGACATCTAGCACAGATACGCAGTATTTT.

In its sample, this clonotype was seen a few times. The chain is built from TRBV4-3 and TRBJ2-2; 10 bases align to TRBD1. The CDR3 consists of 17 residues. V was pared by 0 bases and J by 2 bases, with 3 bases of the junction left unmatched. Germline loops: CDR1 LGHNA, CDR2 YSLEER. CDR3: CASSQDRTGGNTGELFF. In DNA, the CDR3 is TGCGCCAGCAGCCAAGACAGGACAGGGGGAAACACCGGGGAGCTGTTTTTT.

V usage is TRBV11-2 and J usage is TRBJ1-4; TRBD1 agrees at 8 bases. V dropped 4 bases and J dropped 11; count of bases not matched to a gene: 21. CDR1 is SGHAT, CDR2 FQNNGV, per germline. The CDR3 extends over 18 amino acids. CDR3 loop: CASSSPGGDRLPNSKLFF. CDR3 bases: TGTGCCAGCAGCTCACCGGGGGGGGACAGGCTCCCCAATTCGAAACTGTTTTTT.

This clonotype was recorded at least ten times. This chain uses TRBV29-1 with TRBJ1-1, with a weak D call TRBD1 (5 bases). This CDR3 region has 13 residues. V lost 4 bases and J 4 bases, leaving 13 bases between the germline ends. Germline CDR1 reads SQVTM; CDR2 reads ANQGSEA. The CDR3 DNA reads as TGCAGCGTTGCCAGGGCGCTTAGCACTGAAGCTTTCTTT. Translation gives CSVARALSTEAFF.

The chain recombines TRBV6-5 with TRBJ2-3; 12 bases agree with TRBD2. Germline-derived CDR1 and CDR2 are MNHEY and SVGAGI. This CDR3 comprises 19 residues. Trimming at V came to 2 bases and at J to 1 base, leaving 10 bases not matched to a gene. The DNA of the CDR3 is TGTGCCAGCAGTTACCTTACTAGCGGGGGGATATTTCGCACAGATACGCAGTATTTT. Residues: CASSYLTSGGIFRTDTQYF.

The J gene is TRBJ2-7, the V gene TRBV20-1; 11 bases agree with TRBD1. There are 14 residues in the CDR3. The germline CDR1 and CDR2 sequences are DFQATT and SNEGSKA (reference sequence). V lost 6 bases, J lost 4 bases, and 8 bases stayed unmatched. The CDR3 region is CSAQNRDRGYEQYF. The CDR3 DNA sequence: TGCAGTGCCCAAAACCGGGACAGGGGGTACGAGCAGTACTTC.

This clonotype was observed at least ten times. The chain has TRBV5-5 and TRBJ2-7; TRBD1 matches 11 bases. J gave up 4 bases and V 4 bases, and 4 bases lay outside the gene matches. Germline V gene data show CDR1 as SGHKS and CDR2 as YYEKEE (reference sequence). CDR3 size: 14 residues. The CDR3 sequence is CASSIGQGAYEQYF. The CDR3 DNA sequence: TGTGCCAGCAGCATAGGACAGGGGGCGTACGAGCAGTACTTC. Together with reference TRBV5-5 and TRBJ2-7, the CDR3 gives the full variable domain: DAGVTQSPTHLIKTRGQQVTLRCSPISGHKSVSWYQQVLGQGPQFIFQYYEKEERGRGNFPDRFSARQFPNYSSELNVNALLLGDSALYLCASSIGQGAYEQYFGPGTRLTVT.

This clonotype was counted ten times or more. This sequence joins TRBV27 and TRBJ2-3, with D possibly matching TRBD2 (6 bases). The CDR3 is 15 residues long. The germline gives CDR1 MNHEY, CDR2 SMNVEV (reference sequence). The germline V and J ends were trimmed by 4 bases and 7 bases, with 18 bases remaining between them. The CDR3 is CASSSSSGLRNTQYF. In nucleotides, the CDR3 is TGTGCCAGCAGTTCAAGTAGCGGCCTTAGGAATACGCAGTATTTT.

This clonotype turned up a few times. The J gene is TRBJ1-4, the V gene TRBV5-1; no clear D gene. This CDR3 contains 18 residues. CDR1 SGHRS and CDR2 YFSETQ come from the germline V gene. V was trimmed by 4 bases and J by 0 bases, leaving 19 bases between them. The DNA for the CDR3 is TGCGCCAGCAGCCCCGAGCGGGGAAAGTTTGCAACTAATGAAAAACTGTTTTTT. It encodes CASSPERGKFATNEKLFF. Variable domain in full (rest from reference TRBV5-1 and TRBJ1-4): KAGVTQTPRYLIKTRGQQVTLSCSPISGHRSVSWYQQTPGQGLQFLFEYFSETQRNKGNFPGRFSGRQFSNSRSEMNVSTLELGDSALYLCASSPERGKFATNEKLFFGSGTQLSVL.

This clonotype has just a few counts. The chain recombines TRBV12-3 or TRBV12-4 with TRBJ2-5; D may be TRBD2 (5 bases). CDR3 size: 13 residues. V dropped 6 bases and J dropped 2 bases, with 10 bases sitting between them. This CDR3 is CASRSGEQETQYF. The CDR3 nucleotides read TGTGCCAGCAGGTCCGGGGAACAAGAGACCCAGTACTTC.

The chain links TRBV2 to TRBJ2-7, with 8 bases matching TRBD1. The CDR3 sequence is 14 residues long. Germline loops: CDR1 SNHLY, CDR2 FYNNEI. The V gene end was trimmed by 6 bases and the J gene end by 0 bases; junction bases not matched to a gene: 4. CDR3 protein: CASREQGGSYEQYF. CDR3 coding DNA: TGTGCCAGCAGGGAACAGGGGGGCTCCTACGAGCAGTACTTC.

The V call is TRBV5-6, the J call TRBJ1-1; no definite D call. V was trimmed by 4 bases and J by 4 bases, leaving 14 bases between them. Germline V CDR1 and CDR2: SGHDT, YYEEEE. The CDR3 covers 14 residues. CDR3 coding DNA: TGTGCCAGCAGCGGAACTCTTCCCGGCACTGAAGCTTTCTTT. Translating gives CASSGTLPGTEAFF.

The chain employs TRBV7-2 and TRBJ1-3; 7 nucleotides match TRBD1. The CDR3 spans 17 residues. Trimming took 5 bases from V and 1 from J; bases not matched to a gene: 11. Germline loops: CDR1 SGHTA, CDR2 FQGNSA. For the CDR3, the DNA is TGTGCCAGCAGCAAAACATCCGGGACAGAATCTGGAAACACCATATATTTT. Amino acids: CASSKTSGTESGNTIYF.

The V and J genes are TRBV11-2 and TRBJ2-7, with TRBD1 identical over 9 bases. J gave up 6 bases and V 6 bases, and 9 bases lay outside the gene matches. CDR1 SGHAT and CDR2 FQNNGV come from the germline V gene. CDR3 size: 14 residues. The CDR3 DNA reads as TGTGCCAGCAGTTCGGACAGGGGAATGGGCGAGCAGTACTTC. It specifies CASSSDRGMGEQYF.

This clonotype was seen repeatedly, ten times or more. The V gene is TRBV5-1, the J gene TRBJ2-7; unclear D gene. Per the germline V gene, CDR1 is SGHRS and CDR2 is YFSETQ. Trimming cost V 2 bases and J 4 bases, with 7 bases left between them. This CDR3 has 12 residues. CDR3 protein: CASSFNLYEQYF. The CDR3 coding sequence is TGCGCCAGCAGCTTCAATCTTTACGAGCAGTACTTC. The full variable domain, in which reference TRBV5-1 and TRBJ2-7 provide the parts outside the CDR3, is KAGVTQTPRYLIKTRGQQVTLSCSPISGHRSVSWYQQTPGQGLQFLFEYFSETQRNKGNFPGRFSGRQFSNSRSEMNVSTLELGDSALYLCASSFNLYEQYFGPGTRLTVT.

This clonotype was found a few times. The chain is built from TRBV3-1 and TRBJ2-5, with TRBD2 as a possible D gene (6 bases). Germline V gene lookup returns CDR1 LGHDT and CDR2 YNNKEL (reference sequence). The CDR3 sequence is 14 residues long. V was trimmed by 3 bases and J by 1 base, leaving 9 bases between them. Here the CDR3 reads CASSHSSGQETQYF. DNA of the CDR3: TGTGCCAGCAGCCATAGTAGCGGCCAAGAGACCCAGTACTTC.

The chain links TRBV27 to TRBJ1-6, with D possibly TRBD1 on 6 matching bases. The CDR3 extends over 17 amino acids. CDR1 and CDR2 from the germline V gene are MNHEY and SMNVEV (reference sequence). Trimming took 6 bases from V and 0 from J, leaving 15 bases between them. The CDR3 nucleotides read TGTGCCAGCAGAGTGGGGGCGGGGGTCTCCTATAATTCACCCCTCCACTTT. Translation: CASRVGAGVSYNSPLHF.

The sample holds a few counts of this clonotype. The chain has TRBV2 and TRBJ2-2; the match to TRBD1 covers 8 bases. CDR3 size: 14 residues. From germline, CDR1 is SNHLY and CDR2 FYNNEI. The ends lost 6 bases at V and 4 bases at J; junction bases unmatched: 4. CDR3 in DNA: TGTGCCAGCAGGGGGACAGGTCGCACCGGGGAGCTGTTTTTT. It is translated as CASRGTGRTGELFF. The full variable domain, completed using reference TRBV2 and TRBJ2-2, is EPEVTQTPSHQVTQMGQEVILRCVPISNHLYFYWYRQILGQKVEFLVSFYNNEISEKSEIFDDQFSVERPDGSNFTLKIRSTKLEDSAMYFCASRGTGRTGELFFGEGSRLTVL.

Ten or more counts support this clonotype. The V gene is TRBV15, the J gene TRBJ2-1; D is perhaps TRBD1 (6 bases). Between the trimmed V and J ends, which lost 1 base and 0 bases, there was a span of 13 bases. Germline lookup yields CDR1 LNHNV and CDR2 YYDKDF (reference sequence). This CDR3 has 17 amino acids. CDR3 loop: CATSRGPGTFSYNEQFF. CDR3 DNA sequence: TGTGCCACCAGCAGAGGGCCCGGGACATTCTCCTACAATGAGCAGTTCTTC.

In this sample, this clonotype turned up many times. V is TRBV5-1 and J is TRBJ1-1; unclear D gene. Deletions cut 3 bases from V and 8 bases from J, with 17 bases between. CDR1 is SGHRS, CDR2 YFSETQ, per germline. The CDR3 loop spans 14 amino acids. CDR3 nucleotide sequence: TGCGCCAGCAGCTCCGATACCTCCGTGGGGGAAGCTTTCTTT. Translating it yields CASSSDTSVGEAFF.

The rearrangement joins TRBV4-2 to TRBJ2-1; D possibly corresponds to TRBD1 (7 bases). V was trimmed by 1 base and J by 5 bases, leaving 18 bases between them. CDR1 is LGHNA and CDR2 is YNFKEQ in the germline V gene. The CDR3 consists of 17 residues. Written as DNA, the CDR3 is TGTGCCAGCAGCCAAGCAGACGGGGCAGGGGGGCACAATGAGCAGTTCTTC. Amino acid sequence: CASSQADGAGGHNEQFF.

This clonotype was seen repeatedly, ten times or more. The chain uses TRBV18 and TRBJ2-7, with D unresolved. The V end was cut by 3 bases, the J end by 4 bases, with 13 bases between. Germline values: CDR1 KGHSH, CDR2 LQKENI. The length of the CDR3 is 14 residues. The CDR3 reads CASSPGSWSYEQYF. CDR3 DNA: TGTGCCAGCTCACCTGGATCATGGTCGTACGAGCAGTACTTC.

In this sample, this clonotype turned up a few times. The rearrangement uses TRBV10-3 and TRBJ2-3; D is uncertain. Germline-derived CDR1 and CDR2 are ENHRY and SYGVKD. V was pared by 11 bases and J by 7 bases, with 10 bases between. This CDR3 has 10 residues. CDR3 bases: TGTGCCTCCGGGCTAAATACGCAGTATTTT. Protein product: CASGLNTQYF.

This clonotype was counted ten times or more. V gene TRBV27 combines with J gene TRBJ1-5; D call uncertain. V lost 6 bases to trimming and J lost 3 bases, with 12 bases between them. The CDR3 is 14 residues long. Germline V gene sequence: CDR1 MNHEY, CDR2 SMNVEV (reference sequence). The CDR3 spells CASRSAETNQPQHF. The CDR3 coding sequence is TGTGCCAGCAGGAGTGCGGAGACCAATCAGCCCCAGCATTTT.